The rows below give T cell receptor beta chains drawn from one sample of a study of radiotherapy plus CTLA-4 blockade in lung cancer. The assay was immunoSEQ multiplex PCR, and TCRdb's table has in-frame clones only and misses some. The sample shows 45,000 to 75,000 clones, 77% of them seen only once. The material sequenced was peripheral blood, taken from a patient treated with radiotherapy plus ipilimumab. These receptor sequences come from a human donor with non-small cell lung cancer who had a partial response to radiotherapy plus ipilimumab. The conserved cysteine and the conserved F or W are not part of the CDR3 here. Only some rows state a clone size, as once, few, many or a class for expanded clones.

clone size	V gene	CDR3 length	J gene	CDR3 protein
few	TRBV5-1	15	TRBJ2-2	ASSRTPQGTSPGELF
.	TRBV5-1	11	TRBJ2-3	ASNLRSTDTQY
.	TRBV4-2	14	TRBJ2-1	ASSQDGGAGANEQF
.	TRBV7-2	10	TRBJ1-5	ASSYPQQPQH
.	TRBV27	13	TRBJ1-2	ASSITIDSYYGYT
.	TRBV6-1	11	TRBJ1-2	ASRAGVNYGYT
.	TRBV5-1	12	TRBJ1-1	ASSGTGMGTEAF
.	TRBV5-1	13	TRBJ1-6	ASSLEGRKDSPLH
.	TRBV9	14	TRBJ2-1	ASSTTGTVSYNEQF
.	TRBV5-1	15	TRBJ2-1	ASSFGSVSGPYNEQF
.	TRBV5-1	12	TRBJ2-1	ASSPGLAGDEQF
.	TRBV6-1	10	TRBJ1-1	AADRGNTEAF
.	TRBV2	13	TRBJ2-2	ASRALAGNTGELF
.	TRBV19	13	TRBJ2-1	ASSIIAGQYNEQF
.	TRBV5-4	13	TRBJ1-6	ASSTPGPKDSPLH
.	TRBV7-2	12	TRBJ2-7	ASNLQGGSYEQY
few	TRBV5-1	12	TRBJ2-5	ASSLVGQGETQY
.	TRBV9	12	TRBJ2-2	ASRDSAVGGELF
.	TRBV19	11	TRBJ2-7	ASSTYRSYEQY
.	TRBV5-1	11	TRBJ1-5	ASSLDYNQPQH